The 9 T cell receptor beta chains below all came from one sample that was sequenced in a study of blood T cell repertoires in COVID-19. Libraries were prepared by immunoSEQ multiplex PCR; TCRdb keeps only in-frame clonotypes and omits some of them. The sample includes 30,000 to 35,000 clones, about 90% of them seen just once. Sample: peripheral blood. Receptor source: a woman in her 70s with active COVID-19.

V is TRBV6-2 or TRBV6-3 and J is TRBJ2-5, with 13 bases that match TRBD2. The germline V gene encodes CDR1 MNHEY and CDR2 SVGEGT. CDR3 size: 20 residues. V lost 2 bases and J lost 0; bases outside the gene matches: 12. In nucleotides, the CDR3 is TGTGCCAGCAGTTACGGGTCTGTTGGACTAGCGGGAGCCAACCAAGAGACCCAGTACTTC. Translated: CASSYGSVGLAGANQETQYF.

The gene calls are TRBV7-6 and TRBJ2-3, with no clear D. The CDR3 consists of 15 residues. CDR1 and CDR2 (germline): SGHVS, FNYEAQ. Trimming took off 0 bases at V and 3 bases at J, with 10 bases between the two ends. The CDR3 DNA sequence: TGTGCCAGCAGCTTAGCCCCGGGTTTTACAGATACGCAGTATTTT. This encodes CASSLAPGFTDTQYF.

V and J are TRBV3-1 (or the pseudogene TRBV3-2) and TRBJ2-1; D not resolved. Germline CDR1 LGHDT, CDR2 YNNKEL (reference sequence). The CDR3 has 15 residues. Trimming took off 4 bases at V and 4 bases at J, with 14 bases between the two ends. In DNA, the CDR3 is TGTGCCAGCAGCCCGTGTCGAGCCCCTTACAATGAGCAGTTCTTC. Amino acids: CASSPCRAPYNEQFF.

V is TRBV19 and J is TRBJ1-5; 8 nucleotides agree with TRBD1. Germline V gene lookup returns CDR1 LNHDA and CDR2 SQIVND (reference sequence). This CDR3 is built from 13 residues. The J segment lost 9 bases and the V segment lost 10 bases, leaving 11 bases of the junction unmatched. As DNA, the CDR3 is TGTGCCACGCGGGACAGGAGGTTTCGGCCCCAGCATTTT. It encodes CATRDRRFRPQHF.

The chain joins TRBV27 to TRBJ2-5; the D gene is possibly TRBD2 (6 bases). V gave up 5 bases and J gave up 5 bases, with 15 bases separating them. The CDR3 is made up of 14 amino acids. In germline, CDR1 is MNHEY, CDR2 SMNVEV (reference sequence). The chain's CDR3 is CASSAMGGRETQYF. CDR3 in DNA: TGTGCCAGCAGTGCCATGGGGGGACGGGAGACCCAGTACTTC.

J is TRBJ2-2 and V is TRBV6-5, with 9 positions matching TRBD2. V lost 6 bases and J lost 1; bases outside the gene matches: 0. The CDR3 contains 14 residues. From germline, CDR1 is MNHEY and CDR2 SVGAGI. This CDR3 is CASRTSGNTGELFF. In nucleotides, the CDR3 is TGTGCCAGCAGGACTAGCGGGAACACCGGGGAGCTGTTTTTT.

V gene TRBV7-9 combines with J gene TRBJ1-2, with 7 bases fitting TRBD1. V lost 6 bases, J lost 0 bases, and 7 bases stayed unmatched. The CDR3 is 15 amino acids. Per germline, CDR1 SEHNR and CDR2 FQNEAQ (reference sequence). CDR3: CASSIRGQTNYGYTF. The CDR3, as DNA: TGTGCCAGCAGTATTAGGGGACAGACTAACTATGGCTACACCTTC.

The rearrangement joins TRBV28 to TRBJ2-3; TRBD2 matches 8 bases. Germline trimming cut 2 bases from V and 3 bases from J; bases unmatched to any gene: 4. The CDR3 has 15 residues. Germline V gives CDR1 MDHEN, CDR2 SYDVKM. Here the CDR3 reads CASSLEVAGTDTQYF. The CDR3 DNA reads TGTGCCAGCAGTTTAGAAGTAGCGGGGACAGATACGCAGTATTTT.

The chain carries TRBV5-5 and TRBJ1-5, with TRBD1 matching over 7 bases. The ends lost 4 bases at V and 1 base at J; junction bases unmatched: 14. The V gene's germline CDR1 is SGHKS and CDR2 YYEKEE (reference sequence). CDR3 length equals 18 residues. The CDR3 here is CASSEGDSHARSNQPQHF. The CDR3 region has the DNA TGTGCCAGCAGCGAGGGGGACAGCCACGCTCGGAGCAATCAGCCCCAGCATTTT. The full variable domain, with the rest looked up from reference TRBV5-5 and TRBJ1-5, is DAGVTQSPTHLIKTRGQQVTLRCSPISGHKSVSWYQQVLGQGPQFIFQYYEKEERGRGNFPDRFSARQFPNYSSELNVNALLLGDSALYLCASSEGDSHARSNQPQHFGDGTRLSIL.